What follows is one T cell receptor (beta chain) and its context. Its antigen is still unknown. The CDR3 is made up of 11 amino acids. The V gene lost 8 bases and the J gene lost 1 base, with 5 bases spanning the gap. Germline V gene data show CDR1 as MNHNY and CDR2 as SVGAGI (reference sequence). A process of 5'RACE template switching, which added a universal primer site and UMIs, was used to make TCR cDNA. TCRdb ran MiXCR on the 5' RACE reads and lists one entry per CDR3 protein. The data contain 300,000 or so distinct CDR3 sequences, 10% to 15% of them seen just once; the ten biggest clones take up about 0.54%. This entry is derived from a study of T cells after yellow fever vaccination. On the study more broadly: Some fractions had low cell numbers, and these were prepared with SMART-Seq v4 Ultra Low Input.

Study outcomes and limitations: Abundant clonotypes from the bulk population could have been carried over as contaminants into FACS-sorted repertoires. Some clonotypes were seen in both the CD4 and the CD8 compartments. These made up a small share and likely arose from convergent recombination.

This clonotype originated in a man aged 30 to 45 who received the YFV17D yellow fever vaccine. The sample in question was CD4+ T cells sorted from PBMCs, obtained 45 days after the yellow fever booster vaccination. The gene calls are TRBV6-6 and TRBJ1-1; D is unclear. The chain's CDR3 is CASLGNTEAFF. The CDR3 DNA reads as TGTGCCAGCCTGGGGAACACTGAAGCTTTCTTT.